This T cell receptor (beta chain) was identified during a study of T cell responses to AZD1222 COVID-19 vaccine. Broader study findings: The reported proportion of spike-specific TCRs targeting unmutated variant regions was nearly half. Among AZD1222 vaccinees, only six or seven were seropositive at baseline. Vaccine-related CD4 TCRs covered spike, predominating at 160-218 and 743-854.

There are 14 residues in the CDR3. Germline V gene sequence: CDR1 ENHRY, CDR2 SYGVKD. V was pared by 10 bases and J by 1 base, with 16 bases between. Note on this clone: Its antigen is unidentified.

The assay was immunoSEQ multiplex PCR, and TCRdb's table has in-frame clones only and misses some. The sample yields about 160,000 clones, 88% seen once. The genes are TRBV10-3 and TRBJ1-1; D unresolved. The receptor's source is an adult in good health. The starting material was peripheral blood, obtained on day 0 of AZD1222 vaccination. The DNA for the CDR3 is TGTGCCACCCTGATCGATGTATCGAACACTGAAGCTTTCTTT. It encodes CATLIDVSNTEAFF.